These 14 T cell receptor beta chains came from one sample sequenced in a study of Ad26.COV2.S vaccination and SARS-CoV-2 variants. Assay: immunoSEQ multiplex PCR; the TCRdb copy retains only in-frame clones and omits some. The data hold a few hundred thousand clones, with about nine tenths observed a single time. Treatment defined: 15 to 20 received Ad26.COV2.S at low or high dose, single or two shots; five or six received placebo; per-sample allocation not given. The investigators took samples on day 63 after the first vaccine or placebo injection. The sample in question was peripheral blood, obtained in a trial of Ad26.COV2.S vaccine versus placebo. These receptors were obtained from a person aged 18-60 years who received the Ad26.COV2.S COVID-19 vaccine or a placebo.

The chain links TRBV4-3 to TRBJ2-7, with a weak D call TRBD2 (5 bases). The V end was cut by 0 bases, the J end by 2 bases, with 11 bases between. The CDR3 is 15 residues long. Germline CDR1 reads LGHNA; CDR2 reads YSLEER. The CDR3, as DNA: TGCGCCAGCAGCCAAGATATCGCTAGCACCTACGAGCAGTACTTC. This sequence encodes CASSQDIASTYEQYF.

This clone appeared many times. The chain uses TRBV18 and TRBJ1-2; TRBD1 aligns across 9 bases. V was pared by 6 bases and J by 6 bases, with 5 bases of the junction left unmatched. The CDR3 runs to 13 residues. Germline CDR1 KGHSH, CDR2 LQKENI. In nucleotides, the CDR3 is TGTGCCAGCTCCCCTAGGACAGGGGATGGCTACACCTTC. It is translated as CASSPRTGDGYTF.

This chain connects TRBV4-1 to TRBJ2-1; no definite D call. The CDR3 has 13 amino acids. V was pared by 2 bases and J by 4 bases, with 6 bases between. The V gene's germline CDR1 is MGHRA and CDR2 YSYEKL. DNA for the CDR3: TGCGCCAGCAGCCAACCAGGATACAATGAGCAGTTCTTC. Its translation: CASSQPGYNEQFF.

The V gene is TRBV27, the J gene TRBJ2-3; no clear D gene. V lost 5 bases to trimming and J lost 1 base, with 13 bases between them. Germline values: CDR1 MNHEY, CDR2 SMNVEV (reference sequence). This CDR3 has 15 amino acids. Here the CDR3 DNA reads TGTGCCAGCAGTCCTACCAGAGCTCGCACAGATACGCAGTATTTT. Residues: CASSPTRARTDTQYF.

V usage is TRBV7-9 and J usage is TRBJ2-1, with TRBD2 matching over 9 bases. The V gene's germline CDR1 is SEHNR and CDR2 FQNEAQ (reference sequence). The length of the CDR3 is 13 residues. V shed 10 bases and J 5 bases; nucleotides not matched to a gene: 6. For the CDR3, the DNA is TGTGCCAATACTGAGCGGGGGGACAATGAGCAGTTCTTC. Its translation is CANTERGDNEQFF. The complete variable domain, with remaining parts taken from reference TRBV7-9 and TRBJ2-1, reads DTGVSQNPRHKITKRGQNVTFRCDPISEHNRLYWYRQTLGQGPEFLTYFQNEAQLEKSRLLSDRFSAERPKGSFSTLEIQRTEQGDSAMYLCANTERGDNEQFFGPGTRLTVL.

This chain uses TRBV27 with TRBJ1-2; perhaps TRBD1 as D (5 bases). The CDR3 has 12 amino acids. The V gene lost 2 bases and the J gene lost 6 bases, with 7 bases spanning the gap. Germline V gene sequence: CDR1 MNHEY, CDR2 SMNVEV (reference sequence). The CDR3 region is CASSLTGHGYTF. The CDR3 region has the DNA TGTGCCAGCAGTTTAACAGGCCATGGCTACACCTTC.

The chain joins TRBV6-5 to TRBJ2-2, with 8 bases identical to TRBD1. With V trimmed by 10 bases and J by 5 bases, 6 bases remained unmatched. The germline V gene has CDR1 MNHEY and CDR2 SVGAGI. This CDR3 contains 13 residues. Written as DNA, the CDR3 is TGTGCCACGCGGACAGGGTCGACCGGGGAGCTGTTTTTT. It is translated as CATRTGSTGELFF.

The chain couples TRBV5-6 to TRBJ1-1; TRBD1 might be the D (6 bases). Germline assignment: CDR1 SGHDT and CDR2 YYEEEE. This CDR3 contains 17 residues. The V end was cut by 5 bases, the J end by 3 bases, with 23 bases between. CDR3 in DNA: TGTGCCAGCAGGTTCGCACCCTCCGGGGGCTTCGACACTGAAGCTTTCTTT. Its translation: CASRFAPSGGFDTEAFF.

The chain uses TRBV7-9 and TRBJ1-6; TRBD1 agrees at 9 bases. CDR1 is SEHNR, CDR2 FQNEAQ, per germline (reference sequence). After removal of 4 bases from V and 10 bases from J, the junction contained 8 bases not matched to a gene. The CDR3 sequence is 15 residues long. The chain's CDR3 is CASSWDRAPGSPLHF. The CDR3 nucleotides are TGTGCCAGCAGCTGGGACAGGGCGCCGGGGTCACCCCTCCACTTT.

J is TRBJ1-4 and V is TRBV6-1; a possible D gene is TRBD1 (5 bases). The V gene's germline CDR1 is MNHNS and CDR2 SASEGT. The CDR3 covers 13 residues. Trimming left V 3 bases short and J 8 bases short, with 10 bases between. The CDR3 loop reads CASSERGVEKLFF. The CDR3 region has the DNA TGTGCCAGCAGTGAGAGGGGAGTGGAAAAACTGTTTTTT.

This clone came up a few times. The chain links TRBV2 to TRBJ1-2, with 7 bases that match TRBD1. Germline V lookup: CDR1 SNHLY, CDR2 FYNNEI. V was pared by 4 bases and J by 4 bases, with 3 bases of the junction left unmatched. The CDR3 is 13 residues long. CDR3 bases: TGTGCCAGCAGTGTCAGACAGGGCTATGGCTACACCTTC. Protein sequence: CASSVRQGYGYTF.

This chain joins TRBV11-2 and TRBJ2-3; 12 positions match TRBD2. The CDR3 has 19 residues. Per the germline V gene, CDR1 is SGHAT and CDR2 is FQNNGV. V was clipped by 3 bases and J by 4 bases; unmatched bases: 14. In DNA form, the CDR3 reads TGTGCCAGCAGCTTGCCCTCGGCCCTAGCGGGGGGGAGCCCAGATACGCAGTATTTT. Amino acids: CASSLPSALAGGSPDTQYF.

The V call is TRBV29-1, the J call TRBJ1-2; D is uncertain. This CDR3 contains 11 residues. From germline, CDR1 is SQVTM and CDR2 ANQGSEA. Trimming left V 4 bases short and J 8 bases short, with 11 bases between. CDR3 nucleotide sequence: TGCAGCGTTGGGCCGTCTGACGGCTACACCTTC. Translation gives CSVGPSDGYTF.

Comment on this clone: Within the sample, other DNA sequences also encode this same CDR3. The J gene is TRBJ2-3, the V gene TRBV6-5; 7 nucleotides agree with TRBD1. This CDR3 has 14 residues. The germline V gene encodes CDR1 MNHEY and CDR2 SVGAGI. Trimming cost V 1 base and J 5 bases; bases outside gene matches: 3. CDR3: CASSYWQGEDTQYF. As DNA, the CDR3 is TGTGCCAGCAGTTACTGGCAGGGGGAAGATACGCAGTATTTT.